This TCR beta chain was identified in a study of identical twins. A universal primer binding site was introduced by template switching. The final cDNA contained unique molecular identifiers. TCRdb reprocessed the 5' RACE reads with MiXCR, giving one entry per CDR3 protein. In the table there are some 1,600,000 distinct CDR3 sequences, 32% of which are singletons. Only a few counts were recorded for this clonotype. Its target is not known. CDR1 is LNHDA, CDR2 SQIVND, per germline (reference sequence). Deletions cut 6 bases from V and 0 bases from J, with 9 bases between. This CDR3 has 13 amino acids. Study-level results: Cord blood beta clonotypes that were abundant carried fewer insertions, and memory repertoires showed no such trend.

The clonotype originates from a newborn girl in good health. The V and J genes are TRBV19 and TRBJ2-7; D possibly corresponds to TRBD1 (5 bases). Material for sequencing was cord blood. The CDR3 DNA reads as TGTGCCAGTAGAAGACAGAGCTCCTACGAGCAGTACTTC. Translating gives CASRRQSSYEQYF.